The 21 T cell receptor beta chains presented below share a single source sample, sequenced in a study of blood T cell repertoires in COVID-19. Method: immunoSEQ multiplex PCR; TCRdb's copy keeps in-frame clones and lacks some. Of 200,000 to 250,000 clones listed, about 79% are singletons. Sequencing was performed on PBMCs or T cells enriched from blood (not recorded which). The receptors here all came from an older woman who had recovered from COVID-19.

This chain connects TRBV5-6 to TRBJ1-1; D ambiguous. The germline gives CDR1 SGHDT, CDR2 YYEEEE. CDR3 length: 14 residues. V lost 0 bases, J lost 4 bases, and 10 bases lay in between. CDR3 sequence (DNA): TGTGCCAGCAGCTTGGGGACTTCGGCCACTGAAGCTTTCTTT. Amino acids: CASSLGTSATEAFF. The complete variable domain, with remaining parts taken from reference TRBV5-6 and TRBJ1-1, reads DAGVTQSPTHLIKTRGQQVTLRCSPKSGHDTVSWYQQALGQGPQFIFQYYEEEERQRGNFPDRFSGHQFPNYSSELNVNALLLGDSALYLCASSLGTSATEAFFGQGTRLTVV.

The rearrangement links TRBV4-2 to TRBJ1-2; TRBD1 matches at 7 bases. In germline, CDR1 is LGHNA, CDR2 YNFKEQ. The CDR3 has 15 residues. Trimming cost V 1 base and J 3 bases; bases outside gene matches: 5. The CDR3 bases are TGTGCCAGCAGCCAAGCCGGGACAGAGGACTATGGCTACACCTTC. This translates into CASSQAGTEDYGYTF.

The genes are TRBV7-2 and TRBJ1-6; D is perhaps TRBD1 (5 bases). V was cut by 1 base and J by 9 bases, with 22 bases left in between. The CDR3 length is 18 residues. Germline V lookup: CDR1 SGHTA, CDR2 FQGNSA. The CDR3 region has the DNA TGTGCCAGCAGCTTAGTTCGGGCAGGGAGGGGACCTTTTTCACCCCTCCACTTT. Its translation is CASSLVRAGRGPFSPLHF.

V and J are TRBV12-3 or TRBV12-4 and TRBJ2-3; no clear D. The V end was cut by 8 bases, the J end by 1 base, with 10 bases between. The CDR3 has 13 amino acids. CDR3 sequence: CASENRRTDTQYF. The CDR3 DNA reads TGTGCCAGCGAGAACAGACGCACAGATACGCAGTATTTT.

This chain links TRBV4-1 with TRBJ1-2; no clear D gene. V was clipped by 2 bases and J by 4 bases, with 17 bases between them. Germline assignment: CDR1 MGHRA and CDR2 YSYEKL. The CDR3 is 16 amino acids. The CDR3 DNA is TGCGCCAGCAGCCAACAGGTTATTCACACCGGCTATGGCTACACCTTC. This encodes CASSQQVIHTGYGYTF.

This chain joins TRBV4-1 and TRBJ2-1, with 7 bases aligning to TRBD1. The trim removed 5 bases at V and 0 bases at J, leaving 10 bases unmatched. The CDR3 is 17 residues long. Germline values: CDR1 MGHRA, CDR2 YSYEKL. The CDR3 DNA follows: TGCGCCAGCAGCGTTTACAGGGGCTTTAGCTCCTACAATGAGCAGTTCTTC. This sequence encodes CASSVYRGFSSYNEQFF.

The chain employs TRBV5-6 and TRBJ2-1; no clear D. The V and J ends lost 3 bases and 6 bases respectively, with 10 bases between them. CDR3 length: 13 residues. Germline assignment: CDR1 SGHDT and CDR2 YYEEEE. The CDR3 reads CASSSKLSNEQFF. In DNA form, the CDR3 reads TGTGCCAGCAGCTCCAAATTGAGCAATGAGCAGTTCTTC.

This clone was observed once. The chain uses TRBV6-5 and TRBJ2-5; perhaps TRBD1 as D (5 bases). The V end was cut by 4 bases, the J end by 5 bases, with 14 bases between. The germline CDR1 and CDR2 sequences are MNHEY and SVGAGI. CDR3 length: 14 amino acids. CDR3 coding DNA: TGTGCCAGCAGTTTATCGCAGGGTGGCGAGACCCAGTACTTC. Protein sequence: CASSLSQGGETQYF.

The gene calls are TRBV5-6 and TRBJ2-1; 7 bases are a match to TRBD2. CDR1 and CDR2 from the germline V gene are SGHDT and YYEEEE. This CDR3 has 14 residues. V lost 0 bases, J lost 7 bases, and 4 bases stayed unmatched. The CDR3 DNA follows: TGTGCCAGCAGCTTGGCTCTAGCGGCAAATGAGCAGTTCTTC. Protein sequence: CASSLALAANEQFF.

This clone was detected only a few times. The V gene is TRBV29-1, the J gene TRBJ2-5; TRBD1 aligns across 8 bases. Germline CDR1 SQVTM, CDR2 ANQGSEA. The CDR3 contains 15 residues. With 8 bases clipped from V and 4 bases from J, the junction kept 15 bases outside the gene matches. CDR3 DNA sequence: TGCAGCCCCGATTGTACAGACAGGGGAGGAGAGACCCAGTACTTC. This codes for CSPDCTDRGGETQYF.

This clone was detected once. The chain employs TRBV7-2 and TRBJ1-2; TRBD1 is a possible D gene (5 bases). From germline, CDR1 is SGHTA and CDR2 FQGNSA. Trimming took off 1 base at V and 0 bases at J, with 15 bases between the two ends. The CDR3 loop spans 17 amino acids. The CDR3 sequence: CASSLEGAVRPNYGYTF. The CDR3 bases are TGTGCCAGCAGCTTAGAAGGGGCTGTTCGTCCTAACTATGGCTACACCTTC. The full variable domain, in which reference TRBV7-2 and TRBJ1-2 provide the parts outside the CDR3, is GAGVSQSPSNKVTEKGKDVELRCDPISGHTALYWYRQSLGQGLEFLIYFQGNSAPDKSGLPSDRFSAERTGGSVSTLTIQRTQQEDSAVYLCASSLEGAVRPNYGYTFGSGTRLTVV.

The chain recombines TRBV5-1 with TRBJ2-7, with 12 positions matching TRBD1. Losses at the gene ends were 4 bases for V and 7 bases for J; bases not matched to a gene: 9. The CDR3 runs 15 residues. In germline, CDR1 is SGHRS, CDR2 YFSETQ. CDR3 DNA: TGCGCCAGCAGCAAAGGGGGACAGGGGGCGGAAGAGCAGTACTTC. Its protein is CASSKGGQGAEEQYF.

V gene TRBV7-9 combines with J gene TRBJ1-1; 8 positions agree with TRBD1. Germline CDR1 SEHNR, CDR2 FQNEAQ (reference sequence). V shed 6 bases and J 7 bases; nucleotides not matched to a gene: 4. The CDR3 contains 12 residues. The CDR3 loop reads CASRKDRGEAFF. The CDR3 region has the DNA TGTGCCAGCAGGAAAGACAGGGGTGAAGCTTTCTTT. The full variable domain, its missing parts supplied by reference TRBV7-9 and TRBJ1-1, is DTGVSQNPRHKITKRGQNVTFRCDPISEHNRLYWYRQTLGQGPEFLTYFQNEAQLEKSRLLSDRFSAERPKGSFSTLEIQRTEQGDSAMYLCASRKDRGEAFFGQGTRLTVV.

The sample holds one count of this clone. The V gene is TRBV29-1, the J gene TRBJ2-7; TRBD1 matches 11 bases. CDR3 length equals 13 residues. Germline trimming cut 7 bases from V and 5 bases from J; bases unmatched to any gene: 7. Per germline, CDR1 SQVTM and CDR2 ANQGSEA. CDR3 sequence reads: CSALRTGGNEQYF. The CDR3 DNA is TGCAGCGCCCTTAGGACAGGGGGCAACGAGCAGTACTTC.

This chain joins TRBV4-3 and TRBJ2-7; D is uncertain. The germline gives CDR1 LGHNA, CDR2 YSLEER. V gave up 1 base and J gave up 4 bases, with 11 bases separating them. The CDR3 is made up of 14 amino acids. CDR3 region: CASSQGPGSYEQYF. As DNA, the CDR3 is TGCGCCAGCAGCCAAGGGCCAGGATCTTACGAGCAGTACTTC.

CDR3 nucleotide sequence: TGTGCCAGCAGCCCGGGACAGGCTAACAATCAGCCCCAGCATTTT. This codes for CASSPGQANNQPQHF. The chain couples TRBV7-8 to TRBJ1-5; 8 positions match TRBD1. Germline V CDR1 and CDR2: SGHVS, FQNEAQ. The trim removed 5 bases at V and 3 bases at J, leaving 6 bases unmatched. The CDR3 has 15 amino acids. Using reference TRBV7-8 and TRBJ1-5 for the parts outside the CDR3, the full variable domain is GAGVSQSPRYKVAKRGQDVALRCDPISGHVSLFWYQQALGQGPEFLTYFQNEAQLDKSGLPSDRFFAERPEGSVSTLKIQRTQQEDSAVYLCASSPGQANNQPQHFGDGTRLSIL.

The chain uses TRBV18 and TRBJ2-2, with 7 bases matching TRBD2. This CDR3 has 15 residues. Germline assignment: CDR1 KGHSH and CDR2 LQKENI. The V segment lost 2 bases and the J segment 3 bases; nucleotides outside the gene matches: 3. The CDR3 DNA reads TGTGCCAGCTCACCAGTTGGGGGGGACACCGGGGAGCTGTTTTTT. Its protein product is CASSPVGGDTGELFF.

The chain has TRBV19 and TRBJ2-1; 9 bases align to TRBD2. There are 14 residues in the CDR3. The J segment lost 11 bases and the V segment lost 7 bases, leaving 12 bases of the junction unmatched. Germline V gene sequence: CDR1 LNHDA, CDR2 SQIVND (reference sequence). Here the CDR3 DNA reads TGTGCCAGTACCGACGCGGGGCTAGCGGGGAAGCAGTTCTTC. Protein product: CASTDAGLAGKQFF.

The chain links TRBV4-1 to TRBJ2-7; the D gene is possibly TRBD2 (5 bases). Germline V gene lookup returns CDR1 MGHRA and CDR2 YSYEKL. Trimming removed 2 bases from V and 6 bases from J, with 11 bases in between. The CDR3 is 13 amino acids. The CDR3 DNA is TGCGCCAGCAGCCAATCCACCCGGGGCGAGCAGTACTTC. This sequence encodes CASSQSTRGEQYF.

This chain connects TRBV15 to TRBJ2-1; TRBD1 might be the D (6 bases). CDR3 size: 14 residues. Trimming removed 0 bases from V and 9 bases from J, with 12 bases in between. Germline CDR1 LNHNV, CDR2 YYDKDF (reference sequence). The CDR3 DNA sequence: TGTGCCACCAGCAGAGATTACCAGGGGAGTGAGCAGTTCTTC. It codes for CATSRDYQGSEQFF.

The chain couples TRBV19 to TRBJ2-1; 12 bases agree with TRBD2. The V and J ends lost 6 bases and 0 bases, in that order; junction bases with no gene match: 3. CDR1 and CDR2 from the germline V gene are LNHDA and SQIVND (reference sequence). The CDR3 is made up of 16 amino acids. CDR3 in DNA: TGTGCCAGTAGCAAACTAGCGGGGGGCTCCTACAATGAGCAGTTCTTC. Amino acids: CASSKLAGGSYNEQFF.